The clone carrying this TCR beta chain was observed a few times. Its antigen remains unknown. This sample is part of a study of response to subunit inactivated influenza vaccine. Study-wide results and caveats: Only a handful of new T cells, the authors suggested, are recruited with each seasonal influenza vaccination.

Germline CDR1 SQVTM, CDR2 ANQGSEA. Germline trimming cut 3 bases from V and 9 bases from J; bases unmatched to any gene: 11. The CDR3 has 14 residues. MiXCR, run by TCRdb on the RT-PCR reads, gives a single entry per CDR3 protein. This table holds approximately 170,000 distinct CDR3 sequences, approximately 15% found once. Material: CD8+ T cells sorted from PBMCs, obtained 5 days after vaccination. The sequence came from a man between 45 and 60 years old who received an inactivated influenza vaccine. This chain uses TRBV29-1 with TRBJ2-1, with 7 bases identical to TRBD2. CDR3 residues: CSVDPRGGSGEQFF. In DNA, the CDR3 is TGCAGCGTTGACCCCCGCGGGGGTTCGGGTGAGCAGTTCTTC.